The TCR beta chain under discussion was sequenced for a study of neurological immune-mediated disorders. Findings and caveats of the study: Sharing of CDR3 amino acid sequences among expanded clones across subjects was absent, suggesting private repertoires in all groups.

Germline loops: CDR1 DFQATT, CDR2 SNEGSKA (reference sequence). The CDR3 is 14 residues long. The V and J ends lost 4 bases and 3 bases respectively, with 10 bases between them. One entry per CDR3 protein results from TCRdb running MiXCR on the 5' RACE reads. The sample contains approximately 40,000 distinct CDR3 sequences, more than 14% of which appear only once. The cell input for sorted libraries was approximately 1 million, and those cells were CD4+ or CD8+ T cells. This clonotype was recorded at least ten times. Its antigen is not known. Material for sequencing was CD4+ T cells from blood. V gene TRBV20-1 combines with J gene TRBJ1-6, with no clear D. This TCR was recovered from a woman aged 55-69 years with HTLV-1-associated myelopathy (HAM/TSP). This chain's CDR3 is CSAKSRIYNSPLHF. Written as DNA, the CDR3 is TGCAGTGCTAAATCTAGGATCTATAATTCACCCCTCCACTTT.